The 28 T cell receptor beta chains in this list originate from one sample, sequenced in a study of blood T cell repertoires in COVID-19. TCRdb's table, derived via immunoSEQ multiplex PCR, lists solely in-frame clones and lacks some. Altogether more than 110,000 clones are present, around 84% being singletons, with the ten largest covering less than 6.5%. Sequencing was done on a sample of peripheral blood. Source of these receptors: a human donor in a cohort sampled during active COVID-19.

The J gene is TRBJ1-4, the V gene TRBV6-4, with 12 positions matching TRBD1. Trimming at V came to 5 bases and at J to 8 bases, leaving 6 bases not matched to a gene. This CDR3 region has 15 residues. Germline CDR1 and CDR2: MRHNA and SNTAGT. The CDR3 DNA follows: TGTGCCAGCAGTTCTCCGGGACAGGGGGCGGAAAAACTGTTTTTT. This encodes CASSSPGQGAEKLFF.

This chain uses TRBV5-6 with TRBJ2-7; TRBD1 matches 7 bases. The trim removed 4 bases at V and 3 bases at J, leaving 7 bases unmatched. The CDR3 has 14 residues. CDR1 is SGHDT, CDR2 YYEEEE, per germline. The CDR3 DNA reads TGTGCCAGCAGCCCCGGGGACAGCCTCTACGAGCAGTACTTC. This sequence encodes CASSPGDSLYEQYF.

This chain uses TRBV6-4 with TRBJ1-1; a weak D match, TRBD1 (6 bases). The CDR3 loop spans 17 amino acids. Germline CDR1 and CDR2: MRHNA and SNTAGT. V lost 3 bases and J lost 1, with 18 bases in between. This chain's CDR3 is CASSDPETGHPNTEAFF. As DNA, the CDR3 is TGTGCCAGCAGTGATCCCGAGACGGGACACCCGAACACTGAAGCTTTCTTT.

This clone was seen a few times. The V gene is TRBV30, the J gene TRBJ2-4, with 8 bases identical to TRBD2. Germline CDR1 reads GTSNPN; CDR2 reads SVGIG (reference sequence). Losses at the gene ends were 4 bases for V and 6 bases for J; bases not matched to a gene: 5. The CDR3 totals 13 residues. CDR3 DNA: TGTGCCTGGACCCCGCGGGGGGTAAACATTCAGTACTTC. Its protein product is CAWTPRGVNIQYF.

The chain joins TRBV13 to TRBJ2-1, with 10 positions matching TRBD2. The CDR3 contains 14 residues. Unmatched junction bases numbered 2, after V lost 1 base and J lost 8 bases. CDR1 is PRHDT, CDR2 FYEKMQ, per germline (reference sequence). The CDR3 sequence is CASSLDLAGDEQFF. In DNA, the CDR3 is TGTGCCAGCAGCTTAGATCTAGCGGGAGATGAGCAGTTCTTC.

The chain is built from TRBV29-1 and TRBJ2-3; 10 nucleotides match TRBD1. This CDR3 has 14 amino acids. With V trimmed by 3 bases and J by 1 base, 1 base remained unmatched. From germline, CDR1 is SQVTM and CDR2 ANQGSEA. Written as DNA, the CDR3 is TGCAGCGTTGAGGGGACAGGGGGCACAGATACGCAGTATTTT. Amino acids: CSVEGTGGTDTQYF.

This chain connects TRBV28 to TRBJ1-5; maybe TRBD1 (5 bases). This CDR3 contains 13 residues. Trimming shortened V by 10 bases and J by 6 bases, and 16 bases separated the two germline ends. Germline values: CDR1 MDHEN, CDR2 SYDVKM. The chain's CDR3 is CATLQGRGQPQHF. CDR3 nucleotide sequence: TGTGCCACCCTGCAGGGTAGAGGTCAGCCCCAGCATTTT.

The chain carries TRBV19 and TRBJ1-1; 9 bases are a match to TRBD1. V lost 6 bases and J lost 4; bases outside the gene matches: 15. The CDR3 totals 17 residues. The germline CDR1 and CDR2 sequences are LNHDA and SQIVND (reference sequence). The CDR3 loop reads CASRPTGGAILGTEAFF. DNA of the CDR3: TGTGCCAGTAGACCAACAGGGGGCGCGATTCTGGGCACTGAAGCTTTCTTT.

The V call is TRBV4-1, the J call TRBJ2-3, with TRBD2 matching over 8 bases. This CDR3 has 15 residues. J gave up 4 bases and V 4 bases, and 7 bases lay outside the gene matches. CDR1 MGHRA and CDR2 YSYEKL come from the germline V gene. This CDR3 reads CASSLIAGWADTQYF. In DNA, the CDR3 is TGCGCCAGCAGCCTGATAGCGGGGTGGGCAGATACGCAGTATTTT.

V usage is TRBV6-2 or TRBV6-3 and J usage is TRBJ1-2, with D unresolved. Germline V gene lookup returns CDR1 MNHEY and CDR2 SVGEGT. Between the trimmed V and J ends, which lost 2 bases and 4 bases, there was a span of 11 bases. CDR3 length equals 14 residues. The CDR3 DNA reads as TGTGCCAGCAGTTACGTATCAACAACCTATGGCTACACCTTC. This codes for CASSYVSTTYGYTF.

The chain is built from TRBV6-6 and TRBJ1-5; TRBD1 matches 8 bases. Per germline, CDR1 MNHNY and CDR2 SVGAGI (reference sequence). Germline trimming cut 4 bases from V and 5 bases from J; bases unmatched to any gene: 7. The CDR3 has 15 amino acids. CDR3 in DNA: TGTGCCAGCAGTTTCACAGGGGGTACGGATCAGCCCCAGCATTTT. It yields the protein CASSFTGGTDQPQHF.

This chain links TRBV9 with TRBJ2-1, with 14 positions matching TRBD2. Per the germline V gene, CDR1 is SGDLS and CDR2 is YYNGEE. V trimming: 4 bases; J trimming: 6 bases; junction bases outside the gene matches: 6. This CDR3 is built from 16 residues. The CDR3 region has the DNA TGTGCCAGCAGCCACCGGACTAGCGGGAGGTTCAATGAGCAGTTCTTC. Its translation is CASSHRTSGRFNEQFF.

V usage is TRBV30 and J usage is TRBJ2-2; weak D call: TRBD1 (5 bases). V lost 4 bases, J lost 2 bases, and 14 bases lay in between. Germline assignment: CDR1 GTSNPN and CDR2 SVGIG (reference sequence). The CDR3 is 15 residues long. CDR3 protein: CAWKNRTPNTGELFF. The DNA for the CDR3 is TGTGCCTGGAAGAACAGGACACCTAACACCGGGGAGCTGTTTTTT.

The V call is TRBV7-3, the J call TRBJ2-1; 7 bases match TRBD2. The CDR3 totals 16 residues. The J segment lost 7 bases and the V segment lost 7 bases, leaving 16 bases of the junction unmatched. Germline loops: CDR1 SGHTA, CDR2 FQGTGA. The CDR3 reads CASTPGSREGINEQFF. CDR3 nucleotides: TGTGCCAGCACCCCGGGGTCGAGGGAGGGCATTAATGAGCAGTTCTTC.

V usage is TRBV2 and J usage is TRBJ1-3, with 10 bases matching TRBD1. Per germline, CDR1 SNHLY and CDR2 FYNNEI. The V gene end was trimmed by 2 bases and the J gene end by 1 base; junction bases not matched to a gene: 2. The CDR3 covers 16 residues. CDR3 nucleotide sequence: TGTGCCAGCAGTGAACGGACAGGGGGATCTGGAAACACCATATATTTT. Protein: CASSERTGGSGNTIYF. Full variable domain (rest looked up from reference TRBV2 and TRBJ1-3): EPEVTQTPSHQVTQMGQEVILRCVPISNHLYFYWYRQILGQKVEFLVSFYNNEISEKSEIFDDQFSVERPDGSNFTLKIRSTKLEDSAMYFCASSERTGGSGNTIYFGEGSWLTVV.

This rearrangement joins TRBV28 to TRBJ2-7; 7 bases align to TRBD1. CDR3 length equals 15 residues. Losses at the gene ends were 7 bases for V and 3 bases for J; bases not matched to a gene: 12. Germline V CDR1 and CDR2: MDHEN, SYDVKM. The CDR3 sequence: CASTPGTVKNYEQYF. CDR3 sequence (DNA): TGTGCCAGCACCCCCGGGACAGTGAAAAACTACGAGCAGTACTTC.

This clone came up a few times. The chain links TRBV7-9 to TRBJ2-1, with 8 bases fitting TRBD1. With V trimmed by 5 bases and J by 3 bases, 0 bases remained unmatched. CDR1 and CDR2 from the germline V gene are SEHNR and FQNEAQ (reference sequence). The CDR3 sequence is 13 residues long. Here the CDR3 DNA reads TGTGCCAGCAGCACAGGGGGCTACAATGAGCAGTTCTTC. This sequence encodes CASSTGGYNEQFF.

J is TRBJ1-2 and V is TRBV11-2; TRBD1 agrees at 7 bases. The CDR3 loop spans 15 amino acids. The ends lost 5 bases at V and 1 base at J; junction bases unmatched: 7. Germline assignment: CDR1 SGHAT and CDR2 FQNNGV. The CDR3 sequence is CASSPRTGFNYGYTF. The CDR3 nucleotides are TGTGCCAGCAGCCCCCGGACAGGATTTAACTATGGCTACACCTTC.

This clone appeared once. The chain is built from TRBV7-9 and TRBJ2-7, with a tentative D call TRBD2 (5 bases). The CDR3 extends over 12 amino acids. Germline V gene lookup returns CDR1 SEHNR and CDR2 FQNEAQ (reference sequence). Trimming left V 3 bases short and J 6 bases short, with 9 bases between. CDR3 protein: CASSFAGSEQYF. CDR3 coding DNA: TGTGCCAGCAGCTTTGCGGGCAGCGAGCAGTACTTC.

This clone was recorded a few times. V gene TRBV15 combines with J gene TRBJ2-7; D is unclear. From germline, CDR1 is LNHNV and CDR2 YYDKDF (reference sequence). V shed 3 bases and J shed 6 bases, with 15 bases lying between them. The CDR3 is made up of 14 amino acids. Here the CDR3 reads CATSRPRQVAEQYF. The CDR3 DNA is TGTGCCACCAGCAGGCCCCGGCAGGTTGCCGAGCAGTACTTC.

The DNA for the CDR3 is TGTGCCAGCAGCCCTTTTTACAGTGGGGGCGGTTCACCCCTCCACTTT. It is translated as CASSPFYSGGGSPLHF. The chain recombines TRBV3-1 (or the pseudogene TRBV3-2) with TRBJ1-6; TRBD1 might be the D (6 bases). This CDR3 region has 16 residues. Trimming removed 4 bases from V and 9 bases from J, with 19 bases in between. Germline V lookup: CDR1 LGHDT, CDR2 YNNKEL (reference sequence).

The chain carries TRBV11-2 and TRBJ2-2; 11 bases agree with TRBD2. The CDR3 extends over 16 amino acids. CDR1 and CDR2 from the germline V gene are SGHAT and FQNNGV. Trimming cost V 6 bases and J 8 bases; bases outside gene matches: 11. CDR3 sequence: CASRLQGLAGGGELFF. In DNA, the CDR3 is TGTGCCAGCAGATTACAAGGACTAGCGGGTGGTGGGGAGCTGTTTTTT.

The rearrangement uses TRBV28 and TRBJ2-7; 8 bases map to TRBD2. The ends lost 8 bases at V and 3 bases at J; junction bases unmatched: 6. CDR3 length: 13 amino acids. CDR1 MDHEN and CDR2 SYDVKM come from the germline V gene. The CDR3 nucleotides are TGTGCCAGCCAACGGACTAGCATCTACGAGCAGTACTTC. Translated: CASQRTSIYEQYF.

J is TRBJ2-1 and V is TRBV5-4; TRBD2 matches at 8 bases. Trimming at V came to 1 base and at J to 8 bases, leaving 8 bases not matched to a gene. The CDR3 runs to 15 residues. Germline V gene sequence: CDR1 SGHNT, CDR2 YYREEE (reference sequence). CDR3 protein: CASSLPAGGSDEQFF. In DNA form, the CDR3 reads TGTGCCAGCAGCTTGCCTGCGGGAGGTTCCGATGAGCAGTTCTTC.

This clone was seen a single time. The chain uses TRBV7-3 and TRBJ2-2, with 8 nucleotides matching TRBD2. The CDR3 covers 16 residues. Germline trimming cut 2 bases from V and 6 bases from J; bases unmatched to any gene: 8. CDR1 is SGHTA and CDR2 is FQGTGA in the germline V gene. The CDR3 DNA is TGTGCCAGCAGCTTACAAGCGGGAGTTCTGTCCGGGGAGCTGTTTTTT. This sequence encodes CASSLQAGVLSGELFF.

The rearrangement links TRBV16 to TRBJ2-1, with a possible D match to TRBD1 (6 bases). The V and J ends lost 3 bases and 0 bases respectively, with 15 bases between them. This CDR3 contains 17 residues. In germline, CDR1 is KGHSY, CDR2 FQNENV. The CDR3 spells CASSHTGNISSYNEQFF. Written as DNA, the CDR3 is TGTGCCAGCAGCCACACAGGGAATATCAGCTCCTACAATGAGCAGTTCTTC.

In nucleotides, the CDR3 is TGTGCCAGCAGTGAATACGCAGGAAGGGGAGAGACCCAGTACTTC. Translated: CASSEYAGRGETQYF. V and J are TRBV25-1 and TRBJ2-5, with D tentatively TRBD1 (5 bases). Trimming shortened V by 0 bases and J by 4 bases, and 12 bases separated the two germline ends. Germline values: CDR1 MGHDK, CDR2 SYGVNS. CDR3 length equals 15 residues.

As concerns this clone: Germline is not matched at one junction end, which may reflect a read error. The chain employs TRBV7-7 and TRBJ2-5; 11 bases match TRBD2. In germline, CDR1 is SSHAT, CDR2 FNYEAQ (reference sequence). The CDR3 loop spans 15 amino acids. The DNA for the CDR3 is TGTGCTAGCAGTTCTAGCGGGGGGTTCCAAGAGACCCAGTACTTC. Encoded protein: CASSSSGGFQETQYF.